Below, one T cell receptor beta chain is given with its context. Original processing notes: Amplification from reference gene primers served as the basis for estimated nucleated cell counts. The protocol was immunoSEQ multiplex PCR, while the TCRdb copy is restricted to in-frame clones and leaves out a portion. Clone size and the V and J calls come from that table; the DNA yielded D and trimming. The sample has some 390,000 clones; 80% to 90% are singletons. These data are taken from a study of blood T cell repertoires in COVID-19. About the research overall: Nucleic acid was either cDNA or gDNA, and it came from T cells, B-cell-depleted T cells, or PBMCs.

Seattle researchers signed up patients amid active infection and tracked them longitudinally. Losses at the gene ends were 7 bases for V and 4 bases for J; bases not matched to a gene: 3. The CDR3 spans 13 residues. Per the germline V gene, CDR1 is MNHEY and CDR2 is SVGAGI. J is TRBJ1-2 and V is TRBV6-5; 10 positions agree with TRBD1. The sample comprised peripheral blood. The TCR was taken from a woman aged 60-75 years with COVID-19, enrolled during active disease. CDR3: CASNGQGVYGYTF. CDR3 bases: TGTGCCAGCAATGGACAGGGGGTCTATGGCTACACCTTC.